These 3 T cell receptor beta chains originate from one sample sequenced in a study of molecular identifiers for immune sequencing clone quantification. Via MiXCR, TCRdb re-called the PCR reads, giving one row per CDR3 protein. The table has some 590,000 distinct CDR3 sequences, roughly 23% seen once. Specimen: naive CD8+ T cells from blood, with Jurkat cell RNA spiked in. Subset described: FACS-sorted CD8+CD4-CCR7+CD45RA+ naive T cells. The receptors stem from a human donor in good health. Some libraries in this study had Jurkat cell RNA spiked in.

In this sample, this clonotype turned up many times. CDR3 protein: CASSKLNTGNHEQYF. CDR3 DNA: TGTGCCAGCAGTAAACTCAACACAGGGAACCACGAGCAGTACTTC. V and J are TRBV6-5 and TRBJ2-7, with D perhaps TRBD1 (6 bases). V lost 5 bases and J 5 bases, leaving 19 bases between the germline ends. Germline V gene lookup returns CDR1 MNHEY and CDR2 SVGAGI. The CDR3 consists of 15 residues.

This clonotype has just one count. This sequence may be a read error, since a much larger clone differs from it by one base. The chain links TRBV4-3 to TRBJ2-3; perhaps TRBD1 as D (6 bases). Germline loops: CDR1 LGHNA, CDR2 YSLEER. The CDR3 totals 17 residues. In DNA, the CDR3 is TGCGCCAGCAGCCAAGACCTGCAGGGGATCTTATCAGATATGCAGTATTTT. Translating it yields CASSQDLQGILSDMQYF.

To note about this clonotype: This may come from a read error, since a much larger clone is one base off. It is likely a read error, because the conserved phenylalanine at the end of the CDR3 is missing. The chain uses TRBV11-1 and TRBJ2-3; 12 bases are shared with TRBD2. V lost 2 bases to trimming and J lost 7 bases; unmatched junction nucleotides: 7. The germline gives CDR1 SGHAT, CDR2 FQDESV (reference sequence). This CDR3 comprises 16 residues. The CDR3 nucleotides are TGTGCCAGCAGCTTAACGACTAGCGGGAGTCGGCATACGCAGTATCTT. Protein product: CASSLTTSGSRHTQYL.